This TCR beta chain was identified during a study of identical twins. Each CDR3 protein is one row after TCRdb ran MiXCR on the 5' RACE reads. The data show around 250,000 distinct CDR3 sequences, approximately 7.1% seen once. Study results and caveats: Beta clonotypes that were abundant in cord blood contained fewer insertions, a pattern absent from memory repertoires. A cross-sectional statistical analysis, not follow-up of the same donors, supported the conclusions.

The CDR3 has 16 residues. J lost 6 bases, V lost 1 base, and 11 bases had no gene match. Germline assignment: CDR1 DFQATT and CDR2 SNEGSKA (reference sequence). A word on this clonotype: No antigen is known for it.

This sample also belongs to another study, concerning T cells expressing NK-cell markers. From that study: The leading position in the CD3+CD56-NKG2C+ fraction of a few donors also went to these clonotypes.

The source material was CD8+ T cells sorted from blood. The chain combines TRBV20-1 with TRBJ2-1; 8 nucleotides line up with TRBD2. The receptor comes from a woman in her late teens or twenties in good health. The CDR3 here is CSARVNGRALGNEQFF. DNA for the CDR3: TGCAGTGCTAGAGTTAACGGGAGGGCACTTGGCAATGAGCAGTTCTTC.